This T cell receptor beta chain derives from a study of T cell responses to AZD1222 COVID-19 vaccine. The CDR3 consists of 16 residues. Looked up from germline, CDR1 is SGHRS and CDR2 is YFSETQ. Trimming stripped 3 bases from V and 3 bases from J, with 17 bases between. Method: immunoSEQ multiplex PCR; TCRdb's copy keeps in-frame clones and lacks some. The sample records around 180,000 clones, about 88% being singletons. The study, taken as a whole, reports: There were vaccine-associated CD4 TCRs across spike, dominant at 160-218 and 743-854. A mostly white British donor set with more females was recruited, and clonal diversity was possibly underestimated. Epitopes outside B.1.351 and B.1.1.7 mutated regions reportedly drew nearly half of spike TCRs. After the peak T cell response, and only then, were repertoires sampled.

About this clone itself: Its antigen is as yet unknown.

The sequences come from peripheral blood, collected 28 days after the second AZD1222 dose. The sequence derives from an adult who received the AZD1222 COVID-19 vaccine. The chain combines TRBV5-1 with TRBJ2-3, with D possibly TRBD2 on 6 matching bases. CDR3 nucleotides: TGCGCCAGCAGCTCCTCCCGCGGGACCCAGACAGATACGCAGTATTTT. Protein: CASSSSRGTQTDTQYF. The full variable domain, its missing parts supplied by reference TRBV5-1 and TRBJ2-3, is KAGVTQTPRYLIKTRGQQVTLSCSPISGHRSVSWYQQTPGQGLQFLFEYFSETQRNKGNFPGRFSGRQFSNSRSEMNVSTLELGDSALYLCASSSSRGTQTDTQYFGPGTRLTVL.